Listed below are T cell receptor beta chains from one sample, sequenced in a study of CD8+CD57+ T cells in acquired aplastic anemia. TCRdb recomputed calls from the reads with MiXCR, one row per CDR3 protein. The data hold 150,000 to 200,000 distinct CDR3 sequences, with approximately 49% observed a single time. The sample comprised sorted CD4+, CD8+, or CD8+CD57+ T cells (not recorded which) from PBMCs. Every receptor here comes from a human donor in good health. The CDR3 runs from the conserved cysteine through the conserved F or W. Fields, in order: clone size, D gene, V gene, J gene, CDR3 DNA, CDR3 protein. D genes are given only for firm matches. The size field is filled for only some rows; it gives once, few, many or a size class.

>few|NA|TRBV6-5|TRBJ2-7
TGTGCCGGCAGTAACCCTAGATCCCGCTCCTACGAGCAGTACTTC
CAGSNPRSRSYEQYF
>NA|NA|TRBV3-1|TRBJ2-2
TGTGCCAGCGCCCAGACCGGGGAGCTGTTTTTT
CASAQTGELFF
>few|NA|TRBV11-2|TRBJ1-5
TGTACCAGCAGCTTGACAGGTGGGGATCAGCCCCAGCATTTT
CTSSLTGGDQPQHF
>NA|NA|TRBV29-1|TRBJ1-5
TGCAGTGCATCCGGGGGCTTGGGGCCCCAGCATTTT
CSASGGLGPQHF
>many|NA|TRBV5-1|TRBJ2-3
TGCGCCAGCAGCTTGCCCCCCCTAGCGAAAAGCACAGATACGCAGTATTTT
CASSLPPLAKSTDTQYF
>many|NA|TRBV5-1|TRBJ2-7
TGCGCCAGCAGCCCTACTCTTCGTGTCGACGAGCAGTACTTC
CASSPTLRVDEQYF
>many|TRBD2|TRBV20-1|TRBJ2-7
TGCAGTGCGCTGACTAGCGGGAGGTCCCGGGGCGGATACGAGCAGTACTTC
CSALTSGRSRGGYEQYF
>NA|NA|TRBV7-3|TRBJ1-1
TGTGCCAGCAGCTTAACGGGAGGTACGAAGACTGAAGCTTTCTTT
CASSLTGGTKTEAFF
>many|TRBD1|TRBV7-9|TRBJ1-2
TGTGCCAGCAGCTTCGGGACAGGACCCTCCGGCTACACCTTC
CASSFGTGPSGYTF
>many|TRBD1|TRBV6-5|TRBJ1-2
TGTGCCAGCAGTTACTCGACAGGGAGAGGCTACACCTTC
CASSYSTGRGYTF
>NA|TRBD2|TRBV10-3|TRBJ2-1
TGTGCCACAGTAGCGGGAGTGAGCTCCTACAATGAGCAGTTCTTC
CATVAGVSSYNEQFF
>NA|NA|TRBV20-1|TRBJ1-2
TGCAGTGCTAGAGAGAGCGGGACTCCGGGAGGCTATGGCTACACCTTC
CSARESGTPGGYGYTF
>NA|NA|TRBV6-1|TRBJ1-2
TGTGCCAGCCACCGGGGTGGGGGAGGAGACTATGGCTACACCTTC
CASHRGGGGDYGYTF
>many|NA|TRBV12-3/TRBV12-4|TRBJ1-5
TGTGCCAGCAGTTCGCGGGCGGGGGCGACCGGCAATCAGCCCCAGCATTTT
CASSSRAGATGNQPQHF
>NA|NA|TRBV2|TRBJ1-5
TGTGCCAGCAGTGAACTAAGTCCACAGGGAGATCAGCCCCAGCATTTT
CASSELSPQGDQPQHF
>many|TRBD2|TRBV14|TRBJ2-1
TGTGCCAGCAGCCAAGAAGGACTAGCGGGACGTGAGCAGTTCTTC
CASSQEGLAGREQFF
>many|TRBD1|TRBV19|TRBJ1-5
TGTGCCAGTAGTATGGGACAGGTCAACAATCAGCCCCAGCATTTT
CASSMGQVNNQPQHF
>NA|NA|TRBV29-1|TRBJ1-2
TGCAGCGTTGAAGATGGGGGGGCGTATGGCTACACCTTC
CSVEDGGAYGYTF
>once|NA|TRBV29-1|TRBJ2-1
TGCAGCGTTGGGGGAAATGAGCAGTTCTTC
CSVGGNEQFF
>many|TRBD1|TRBV9|TRBJ2-5
TGTGCCAGCAGCTCCCGACCAGGGACAGGAGGGGGAGAGACCCAGTACTTC
CASSSRPGTGGGETQYF
>NA|NA|TRBV4-3|TRBJ2-1
TGCGCCAGCTCGGCCGGGACTTCTCCGTACAATGAGCAGTTCTTC
CASSAGTSPYNEQFF
>many|NA|TRBV19|TRBJ1-3
TGTGCCAGCACACGCTCGGGGATTGGAAACACCATATATTTT
CASTRSGIGNTIYF
>NA|TRBD1|TRBV19|TRBJ2-1
TGTGCCAGTAGTACCGGGACAGGAAACAATGAGCAGTTCTTC
CASSTGTGNNEQFF
>many|NA|TRBV5-5|TRBJ1-1
TGTGCCAGCAGCCGACCCAGGGCGACTGAAGCTTTCTTT
CASSRPRATEAFF
>many|TRBD2|TRBV12-3/TRBV12-4|TRBJ2-1
TGTGCCAGCAGTTTATCGGGACTAGCGGGAACTGAGCAGTTCTTC
CASSLSGLAGTEQFF
>NA|NA|TRBV19|TRBJ1-2
TGTGCCAGTAAACCGGCTTCATATGGCTACACCTTC
CASKPASYGYTF
>many|TRBD2|TRBV20-1|TRBJ2-7
TGCAGTGCTGTGACTAGCGGGCCGTACTACGAGCAGTACTTC
CSAVTSGPYYEQYF
>NA|NA|TRBV20-1|TRBJ1-1
TGCAGTGCTAGAGATCTTAAGGGATCGAGCACTGAAGCTTTCTTT
CSARDLKGSSTEAFF
>many|NA|TRBV14|TRBJ2-1
TGTGCCAGCAGCCAAAGCGGCTACAATGAGCAGTTCTTC
CASSQSGYNEQFF
>NA|NA|TRBV7-9|TRBJ2-5
TGTGCCAGCATCAAGAGGGCACCGGGGGTCGGGGAGACCCAGTACTTC
CASIKRAPGVGETQYF
>NA|TRBD1|TRBV24-1|TRBJ2-3
TGTGCCACCAGTGACCCTGAGGGGACAGGGAATTCAGATACGCAGTATTTT
CATSDPEGTGNSDTQYF
>NA|NA|TRBV27|TRBJ1-1
TGTGCCAGCACCCCGAGAGGGGGGAACACTGAAGCTTTCTTT
CASTPRGGNTEAFF
>many|NA|TRBV7-2|TRBJ2-2
TGTGCCAGCAGCCCCACTCTATCCGCGAACACCGGGGAGCTGTTTTTT
CASSPTLSANTGELFF
>many|NA|TRBV5-8|TRBJ2-1
TGTGCCAGCAGCTTCGACACCTACAATGAGCAGTTCTTC
CASSFDTYNEQFF
>NA|NA|TRBV25-1|TRBJ2-7
TGTGCCAGCAGTGAATATGGGGGGCCCAGCTCCTACGAGCAGTACTTC
CASSEYGGPSSYEQYF
>many|NA|TRBV7-2|TRBJ2-2
TGTGCCAGCAGCTTTGGACAGCCGAACACCGGGGAGCTGTTTTTT
CASSFGQPNTGELFF